A selection of T cell receptor beta chains follows, all from one sample in a study of cytomegalovirus exposure and HLA in healthy donors. Libraries were prepared by immunoSEQ multiplex PCR; TCRdb keeps only in-frame clonotypes and omits some of them. The data show 100,000 or so clones, around 84% seen once. The sample consisted of PBMCs. All receptors derive from a young man in good health and CMV-seronegative. Each CDR3 is given with its conserved first and last residue. The order of the fields is D gene, clone size, J gene, V gene, CDR3 DNA, CDR3 protein. A D gene is named only where the DNA matches it firmly. Part of the rows lack a size; the others show once, few, many or a class for expanded clones.

D: NA
size: NA
J: TRBJ1-2
V: TRBV28
DNA: TGTGCCAGCAGTCGGGGTGGACAGCCAACTAGTGGCTACACCTTC
CDR3: CASSRGGQPTSGYTF

D: NA
size: NA
J: TRBJ2-1
V: TRBV6-6
DNA: TGTGCCAGCAGTTCCCATAGCGAAGGCTCCTACAATGAGCAGTTCTTC
CDR3: CASSSHSEGSYNEQFF

D: NA
size: NA
J: TRBJ2-7
V: TRBV29-1
DNA: TGCAGCGTTTATACAGGGGAGCAGTACTTC
CDR3: CSVYTGEQYF

D: TRBD2
size: NA
J: TRBJ2-4
V: TRBV5-6
DNA: TGTGCCAGCAGCCCGGGGGGGTCCTTTGCCAAAAACATTCAGTACTTC
CDR3: CASSPGGSFAKNIQYF

D: NA
size: NA
J: TRBJ1-1
V: TRBV6-6
DNA: TGTGCCAGCGCAGGAGGTAGCACTGAAGCTTTCTTT
CDR3: CASAGGSTEAFF

D: NA
size: NA
J: TRBJ2-7
V: TRBV2
DNA: TGTGCCAGCAGAGTCCGTCCGGTTTCGGAGCAGTACTTC
CDR3: CASRVRPVSEQYF

D: TRBD1
size: NA
J: TRBJ1-2
V: TRBV29-1
DNA: TGCAGCGTGCCGGGACAGCTCTATGGCTACACCTTC
CDR3: CSVPGQLYGYTF

D: NA
size: NA
J: TRBJ1-1
V: TRBV29-1
DNA: TGCAGCGCTGGGGTCGGGGATATGAACACTGAAGCTTTCTTT
CDR3: CSAGVGDMNTEAFF

D: TRBD1
size: NA
J: TRBJ2-7
V: TRBV7-6
DNA: TGTGCCAGCCGTCCGGACAGGGGTCCTTCCTACGAGCAGTACTTC
CDR3: CASRPDRGPSYEQYF

D: NA
size: NA
J: TRBJ1-2
V: TRBV5-1
DNA: TGCGCCAGCAGCCCCTCGGGAGGACAGTATGGCTACACCTTC
CDR3: CASSPSGGQYGYTF

D: NA
size: NA
J: TRBJ2-7
V: TRBV14
DNA: TGTGCCAGCAGCCAACGGGGTTTCGAGCAGTACTTC
CDR3: CASSQRGFEQYF

D: TRBD1
size: NA
J: TRBJ1-1
V: TRBV6-1
DNA: TGTGCCAGCAGTGGAGGACAGGGGGGGACTGAAGCTTTCTTT
CDR3: CASSGGQGGTEAFF

D: NA
size: NA
J: TRBJ1-1
V: TRBV10-1
DNA: TGCGCCAGCCATTGGCCCGGGGGCACTGAAGCTTTCTTT
CDR3: CASHWPGGTEAFF

D: TRBD1
size: NA
J: TRBJ2-7
V: TRBV7-9
DNA: TGTGCCAGCAGACCGGAACAGGGGTATCCGCGCGAGCAGTACTTC
CDR3: CASRPEQGYPREQYF

D: TRBD1
size: once
J: TRBJ2-3
V: TRBV28
DNA: TGTGCCAGCAGTTTAAGGGGGCTCGGTACGCAGTATTTT
CDR3: CASSLRGLGTQYF

D: NA
size: NA
J: TRBJ2-7
V: TRBV4-1
DNA: TGCGCCAGCAGCCAGACCCTCGGCGCAGGGCGGCTCGAGCAGTACTTC
CDR3: CASSQTLGAGRLEQYF

D: NA
size: NA
J: TRBJ2-2
V: TRBV7-6
DNA: TGTGCCAGCAGCCTAGATCTAGCGAACACCGGGGAGCTGTTTTTT
CDR3: CASSLDLANTGELFF

D: TRBD2
size: NA
J: TRBJ2-1
V: TRBV5-1
DNA: TGCGCCAGCAGCACCGTGAGCAGCGGGAAGGGAGGGCAGTTCTTC
CDR3: CASSTVSSGKGGQFF

D: NA
size: NA
J: TRBJ1-1
V: TRBV5-1
DNA: TGCGCCAGCAGCTTGGAAGCCGTGAACACTGAAGCTTTCTTT
CDR3: CASSLEAVNTEAFF

D: NA
size: NA
J: TRBJ2-7
V: TRBV21-1
DNA: TGTGCCAGCAGCAATTTTCACAGGGGGCGGAAATACGAGCAGTACTTC
CDR3: CASSNFHRGRKYEQYF

D: TRBD2
size: once
J: TRBJ2-1
V: TRBV5-1
DNA: TGCGCCAGCAGCGCGGGACTAGCGGGAGTCCCCTACAATGAGCAGTTCTTC
CDR3: CASSAGLAGVPYNEQFF

D: TRBD1
size: NA
J: TRBJ2-1
V: TRBV5-6
DNA: TGTGCCAGCCGGGACAGCCTCTACAATGAGCAGTTCTTC
CDR3: CASRDSLYNEQFF

D: NA
size: NA
J: TRBJ1-1
V: TRBV28
DNA: TGTGCCAGCAGTTTAGGGGGCCTGAACACTGAAGCTTTCTTT
CDR3: CASSLGGLNTEAFF

D: TRBD2
size: NA
J: TRBJ2-3
V: TRBV7-2
DNA: TGTGCCAGCAGCTTAGCGCTAGCGGGAGGTGCAGATACGCAGTATTTT
CDR3: CASSLALAGGADTQYF

D: TRBD1
size: once
J: TRBJ2-1
V: TRBV28
DNA: TGTGCCAGCAGTTTAACCGGGACAGGGGGCTTCATAGGGCGGGTCAATGAGCAGTTCTTC
CDR3: CASSLTGTGGFIGRVNEQFF

D: NA
size: NA
J: TRBJ1-3
V: TRBV28
DNA: TGTGCCAGCAGTTTAGAGGGCCGCTTTGGAAACACCATATATTTT
CDR3: CASSLEGRFGNTIYF

D: NA
size: NA
J: TRBJ2-7
V: TRBV6-5
DNA: TGTGCCAGCAGGCTGGGAGGAGGCGAGCAGTACTTC
CDR3: CASRLGGGEQYF

D: NA
size: NA
J: TRBJ2-5
V: TRBV5-1
DNA: TGCGCCAGCAGCTTGGTTGCAGGAAAAGAGACCCAGTACTTC
CDR3: CASSLVAGKETQYF

D: NA
size: NA
J: TRBJ1-2
V: TRBV5-1
DNA: TGCGCCAGCAGCTTAAAGTCAGCTAACTATGGCTACACCTTC
CDR3: CASSLKSANYGYTF

D: TRBD1
size: NA
J: TRBJ1-1
V: TRBV7-3
DNA: TGTGCCAGCAGCTTAAAGGGTCAGGGCAGGGGGCACACTGAAGCTTTCTTT
CDR3: CASSLKGQGRGHTEAFF

D: TRBD2
size: once
J: TRBJ2-1
V: TRBV5-1
DNA: TGCGCCAGCAGCTTGAATGGACTAGCGGGACTCAATGAGCAGTTCTTC
CDR3: CASSLNGLAGLNEQFF

D: TRBD2
size: NA
J: TRBJ2-1
V: TRBV2
DNA: TGTGCCAGCAGCGGGACTAGCGGTTCCTACAATGAGCAGTTCTTC
CDR3: CASSGTSGSYNEQFF

D: TRBD1
size: few
J: TRBJ2-5
V: TRBV7-9
DNA: TGTGCCAGCAGCGGGGGACAGTACCAAGAGACCCAGTACTTC
CDR3: CASSGGQYQETQYF

D: NA
size: NA
J: TRBJ2-5
V: TRBV9
DNA: TGTGCCAGCAGCGTAGAGGGGTCTGTTCAAGAGACCCAGTACTTC
CDR3: CASSVEGSVQETQYF

D: TRBD1
size: NA
J: TRBJ1-2
V: TRBV27
DNA: TGTGCCAGCAGTTTGTATCTAGGGGGCGTGGGTCTTGGCTACACCTTC
CDR3: CASSLYLGGVGLGYTF

D: TRBD1
size: NA
J: TRBJ2-1
V: TRBV6-4
DNA: TGTGCCAGCAGTGACTCGACAGGGGGCTACAATGAGCAGTTCTTC
CDR3: CASSDSTGGYNEQFF

D: NA
size: few
J: TRBJ2-1
V: TRBV27
DNA: TGTGCCAGCAGTTCAGACACGGACAATTGGCGCCCCTACAATGAGCAGTTCTTC
CDR3: CASSSDTDNWRPYNEQFF

D: TRBD2
size: NA
J: TRBJ2-3
V: TRBV2
DNA: TGTGCCAGCAGTGAGGGTACTAGCGGTAGCACAGATACGCAGTATTTT
CDR3: CASSEGTSGSTDTQYF

D: TRBD1
size: NA
J: TRBJ2-7
V: TRBV2
DNA: TGTGCCAGCAGGCGGGACAGGACTTCCTACGAGCAGTACTTC
CDR3: CASRRDRTSYEQYF

D: NA
size: NA
J: TRBJ1-4
V: TRBV2
DNA: TGTGCCAGCAGTGTCCTTCATGAAAAACTGTTTTTT
CDR3: CASSVLHEKLFF

D: TRBD1
size: few
J: TRBJ1-3
V: TRBV6-5
DNA: TGTGCCAGCAGTCCGGGGGGACAGGGTGGAAACACCATATATTTT
CDR3: CASSPGGQGGNTIYF

D: NA
size: NA
J: TRBJ1-2
V: TRBV19
DNA: TGTGCCAGTAGTATCGTCGGCAGGGGCTACACCTTC
CDR3: CASSIVGRGYTF

D: TRBD1
size: once
J: TRBJ1-2
V: TRBV2
DNA: TGTGCCAGCACGGGCGTAGGGGGCCAAGGTGGCTACACCTTC
CDR3: CASTGVGGQGGYTF

D: NA
size: NA
J: TRBJ2-7
V: TRBV5-6
DNA: TGTGCCAGCAGCTTCTTAGGGGACTCCTACGAGCAGTACTTC
CDR3: CASSFLGDSYEQYF

D: TRBD1
size: NA
J: TRBJ2-1
V: TRBV5-1
DNA: TGCGCCAGCAGCATAAAACCGGGACAGGGAGGCAATGAGCAGTTCTTC
CDR3: CASSIKPGQGGNEQFF

D: NA
size: NA
J: TRBJ2-7
V: TRBV4-3
DNA: TGCGCCAGCAGCCGAAGAACTTCGGACGAGCAGTACTTC
CDR3: CASSRRTSDEQYF

D: TRBD2
size: NA
J: TRBJ2-2
V: TRBV9
DNA: TGTGCCAGCAGCCTTAGGACTAGCGCCGGGGAGCTGTTTTTT
CDR3: CASSLRTSAGELFF

D: NA
size: NA
J: TRBJ2-7
V: TRBV5-5
DNA: TGTGCCAGCAGGCCCGGGACTTCCCCATTTGACGAGCAGTACTTC
CDR3: CASRPGTSPFDEQYF

D: TRBD1
size: NA
J: TRBJ1-5
V: TRBV28
DNA: TGTGCCAGCAGTTTATCTGTTGGGGACAGGGACCAGCCCCAGCATTTT
CDR3: CASSLSVGDRDQPQHF